Below, 9 T cell receptor beta chains from the same sample are listed, as sequenced in a study of T cell responses to AZD1222 COVID-19 vaccine. Sequencing was performed with immunoSEQ multiplex PCR; in TCRdb, only in-frame clones are kept and a portion is missing. The sample has 90,000 to 95,000 clones; roughly 88% are singletons. The sample consisted of peripheral blood, taken on day 0 of AZD1222 vaccination. Every receptor here comes from an adult in good health.

The V call is TRBV28, the J call TRBJ1-4; D remains unclear. V lost 5 bases and J 12 bases, leaving 19 bases between the germline ends. In germline, CDR1 is MDHEN, CDR2 SYDVKM. This CDR3 comprises 14 residues. The CDR3 spells CASSLHSLKWELFF. CDR3 nucleotide sequence: TGTGCCAGCAGTCTCCACTCCCTAAAATGGGAACTGTTTTTT.

The chain joins TRBV5-4 to TRBJ1-4; TRBD1 agrees at 10 bases. Trimming took 3 bases from V and 6 from J; bases not matched to a gene: 2. CDR1 and CDR2 from the germline V gene are SGHNT and YYREEE (reference sequence). The CDR3 is 14 residues long. DNA for the CDR3: TGTGCCAGCAGCTGGGACAGGGGAGATGAAAAACTGTTTTTT. Translation: CASSWDRGDEKLFF.

The CDR3 nucleotides are TGCAGTGCTAGCCAGAACACTGAAGCTTTCTTT. It translates to CSASQNTEAFF. The rearrangement uses TRBV20-1 and TRBJ1-1; unclear D gene. Per germline, CDR1 DFQATT and CDR2 SNEGSKA (reference sequence). V was pared by 3 bases and J by 1 base, with 3 bases between. This CDR3 comprises 11 residues.

The gene calls are TRBV9 and TRBJ2-2; TRBD2 aligns across 12 bases. The ends lost 2 bases at V and 5 bases at J; junction bases unmatched: 4. Germline values: CDR1 SGDLS, CDR2 YYNGEE. The CDR3 spans 16 residues. This chain's CDR3 is CASSVGLAGNTGELFF. Here the CDR3 DNA reads TGTGCCAGCAGCGTCGGACTAGCGGGGAATACCGGGGAGCTGTTTTTT.

The chain combines TRBV2 with TRBJ2-2, with D unresolved. CDR1 and CDR2 (germline): SNHLY, FYNNEI. This CDR3 spans 12 amino acids. V was shortened by 7 bases and J by 5 bases, with 8 bases between the two germline ends. CDR3 in amino acids: CASNRETGELFF. The CDR3 nucleotides are TGTGCCAGCAATAGGGAAACCGGGGAGCTGTTTTTT.

V usage is TRBV5-6 and J usage is TRBJ1-2, with D possibly matching TRBD1 (5 bases). The germline V gene encodes CDR1 SGHDT and CDR2 YYEEEE. This CDR3 is built from 12 residues. V was shortened by 1 base and J by 13 bases, with 14 bases between the two germline ends. Here the CDR3 DNA reads TGTGCCAGCAGCTTGTCTGGGGACGCCCTCACCTTC. Translated: CASSLSGDALTF.

This sequence joins TRBV6-4 and TRBJ2-1, with 13 positions matching TRBD2. The CDR3 spans 17 residues. CDR1 and CDR2 (germline): MRHNA, SNTAGT. The trim removed 10 bases at V and 6 bases at J, leaving 15 bases unmatched. The DNA of the CDR3 is TGTGCCACCAGCAGTGACACTAGCGGGGGGGCCCCCAATGAGCAGTTCTTC. It yields the protein CATSSDTSGGAPNEQFF.

The genes are TRBV24-1 and TRBJ2-7; D gene unclear. CDR3 size: 15 residues. Germline lookup yields CDR1 KGHDR and CDR2 SFDVKD. The V end was cut by 4 bases, the J end by 0 bases, with 12 bases between. The CDR3 is CATSDTGSNSYEQYF. For the CDR3, the DNA is TGTGCCACCAGTGACACCGGGTCAAACTCCTACGAGCAGTACTTC.

This chain uses TRBV5-1 with TRBJ2-1, with D perhaps TRBD2 (5 bases). The germline V gene encodes CDR1 SGHRS and CDR2 YFSETQ. This CDR3 spans 14 amino acids. The V and J ends lost 7 bases and 3 bases respectively, with 14 bases between them. In nucleotides, the CDR3 is TGCGCCAGCGGGGTAGAGGGCTTCTACAATGAGCAGTTCTTC. This sequence encodes CASGVEGFYNEQFF.